This TCR beta chain was documented in a study of T cell responses to AZD1222 COVID-19 vaccine. Study-wide results and limits: Recipients of AZD1222 seropositive at baseline numbered only 5 or 6. Reportedly, nearly half the spike-specific TCRs target unmutated variant regions.

Sequenced by immunoSEQ multiplex PCR; TCRdb stores in-frame clones only, minus some. Of some 190,000 clones in the sample, roughly 92% were seen once. The CDR3 has 16 residues. J lost 6 bases, V lost 4 bases, and 8 bases had no gene match. Germline V gene lookup returns CDR1 KGHDR and CDR2 SFDVKD. With respect to this clone: The antigen is undetermined.

This specimen was peripheral blood, taken on day 0 of AZD1222 vaccination. The rearrangement uses TRBV24-1 and TRBJ1-2; 12 nucleotides line up with TRBD1. This clonotype was sampled from an adult in good health. The CDR3 nucleotides read TGTGCCACCAGTGAGGCCGGGACAGGGGGCTCGAATGGCTACACCTTC. This codes for CATSEAGTGGSNGYTF.